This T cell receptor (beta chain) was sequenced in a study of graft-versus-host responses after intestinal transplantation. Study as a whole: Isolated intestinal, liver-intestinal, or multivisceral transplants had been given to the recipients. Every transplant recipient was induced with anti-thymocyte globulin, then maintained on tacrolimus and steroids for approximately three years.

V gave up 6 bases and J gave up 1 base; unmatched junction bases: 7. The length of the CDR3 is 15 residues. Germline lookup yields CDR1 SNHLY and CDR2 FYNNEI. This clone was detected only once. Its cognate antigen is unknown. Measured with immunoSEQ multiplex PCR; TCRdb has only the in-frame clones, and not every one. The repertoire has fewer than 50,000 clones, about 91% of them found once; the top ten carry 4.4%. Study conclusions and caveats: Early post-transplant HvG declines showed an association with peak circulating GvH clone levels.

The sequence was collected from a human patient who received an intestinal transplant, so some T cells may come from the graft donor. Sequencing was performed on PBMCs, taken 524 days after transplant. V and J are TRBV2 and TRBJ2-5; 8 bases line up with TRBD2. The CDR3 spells CASSPRTSSQETQYF. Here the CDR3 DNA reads TGTGCCAGCAGCCCCCGGACTAGCAGCCAAGAGACCCAGTACTTC.